This is a list of T cell receptor beta chains from one sample in a study of cytomegalovirus exposure and HLA in healthy donors. The protocol was immunoSEQ multiplex PCR, while the TCRdb copy is restricted to in-frame clones and leaves out a portion. The top ten clones hold about 3.9% of a sample with about 100,000 clones, 75% to 90% of them seen once. The sequencing sample was made of PBMCs. The source of these receptors is a man aged 30 to 39 in good health and CMV-seronegative. Each CDR3 is given with its conserved first and last residue. Each record gives: J gene, V gene, D gene, clone size, CDR3 DNA, CDR3 protein. The D gene is left open where the match is weak. A clone size is listed for some rows: how often the clone was seen (once, few, many), or a class if it is expanded.

TRBJ1-5 | TRBV19 | TRBD1 | - | TGTGCCAGCAGCGACAGGGTAGAGAATCAGCCCCAGCATTTT | CASSDRVENQPQHF
TRBJ1-2 | TRBV5-1 | - | - | TGCGCCAGCAGCTTGGTATCGCTAAATGGCTACACCTTC | CASSLVSLNGYTF
TRBJ2-7 | TRBV11-2 | - | few | TGTGCCAGCAGCTTCGGGGGCTACGAGCAGTACTTC | CASSFGGYEQYF
TRBJ2-5 | TRBV5-4 | - | - | TGTGCCAGCAGCCCTACGGGACTCACCCAAGAGACCCAGTACTTC | CASSPTGLTQETQYF
TRBJ1-4 | TRBV18 | TRBD1 | - | TGTGCCAGCTCACAGTCGGGACAGGGTAATGAAAAACTGTTTTTT | CASSQSGQGNEKLFF
TRBJ2-3 | TRBV15 | - | - | TGTGCCACCAGGGGGGGACTTCAGTCAGATACGCAGTATTTT | CATRGGLQSDTQYF
TRBJ2-3 | TRBV28 | - | - | TGTGCCAGCAGTGGTCCCGGGGTGGGTACAGATACGCAGTATTTT | CASSGPGVGTDTQYF
TRBJ2-7 | TRBV27 | TRBD2 | - | TGTGCCAGCAGGGGACTAGCGGGTGTCTACGAGCAGTACTTC | CASRGLAGVYEQYF
TRBJ2-2 | TRBV5-1 | - | - | TGCGCCAGCAGCTCCCGACAAACGAACACCGGGGAGCTGTTTTTT | CASSSRQTNTGELFF
TRBJ1-4 | TRBV28 | - | - | TGTGCCAGCAGTTTATACCCACAGGGAGAAAAACTGTTTTTT | CASSLYPQGEKLFF
TRBJ2-7 | TRBV6-5 | - | - | TGTGCCAGCAGTTACCTCGCAGACTCCTACGAGCAGTACTTC | CASSYLADSYEQYF
TRBJ2-6 | TRBV4-3 | - | - | TGCGCCAGCAGCCTAACTAGTTTCCCTGGGGCCAACGTCCTGACTTTC | CASSLTSFPGANVLTF
TRBJ2-5 | TRBV29-1 | - | - | TGCAGCGTTGAAGGCAGGGGGGCGGTGACCCAGTACTTC | CSVEGRGAVTQYF
TRBJ2-7 | TRBV1 | - | - | TGCACCAGCAGCCCGAAACGATATCTTAGCGGGAGTCCATCCTACGAGCAGTACTTC | CTSSPKRYLSGSPSYEQYF
TRBJ2-5 | TRBV28 | - | - | TGTGCCAGCAGTAAACAGGGAAGGGGGAACCAAGAGACCCAGTACTTC | CASSKQGRGNQETQYF
TRBJ2-7 | TRBV5-6 | - | - | TGTGCCAGCAGCCCTACCGGTCGGGGTCAAAGTACCTACGAGCAGTACTTC | CASSPTGRGQSTYEQYF
TRBJ2-7 | TRBV7-6 | TRBD1 | - | TGTGCCAGCAGCTTATATGTCTCCGCCCGCACAGGGGGCTGGGAGCAGTACTTC | CASSLYVSARTGGWEQYF
TRBJ2-7 | TRBV5-4 | TRBD1 | - | TGTGCCAGCAGCTATGGACAGGGGGGGACCTACGAGCAGTACTTC | CASSYGQGGTYEQYF
TRBJ1-1 | TRBV9 | - | - | TGTGCCAGCAGCGACCGCGTGAACACTGAAGCTTTCTTT | CASSDRVNTEAFF
TRBJ2-3 | TRBV30 | TRBD2 | - | TGTGCCTGGAGTTTAGCGGGGGCACCCGGGGGGGCAGATACGCAGTATTTT | CAWSLAGAPGGADTQYF
TRBJ2-5 | TRBV5-4 | TRBD2 | - | TGTGCCAGCAGCCCCGGGACTAGCGGGGGTACACAAGAGACCCAGTACTTC | CASSPGTSGGTQETQYF
TRBJ1-1 | TRBV30 | - | - | TGTGCCTGGAGTGTAAACGCGGGGACTGAAGCTTTCTTT | CAWSVNAGTEAFF
TRBJ2-1 | TRBV19 | TRBD1 | - | TGTGCCAGTAGTGACAGGGTAGGCATCGATGAGCAGTTCTTC | CASSDRVGIDEQFF
TRBJ2-2 | TRBV13 | TRBD2 | - | TGTGCCAGCAGGTCCGAGGGTGTTAGCGGGTACACCGGGGAGCTGTTTTTT | CASRSEGVSGYTGELFF
TRBJ2-3 | TRBV29-1 | - | - | TGCAGCGTTGAAGAAGGGGCATTTCTCACAGATACGCAGTATTTT | CSVEEGAFLTDTQYF
TRBJ2-3 | TRBV2 | - | - | TGTGCCAGCAGCCCAGGGTTCACAGATACGCAGTATTTT | CASSPGFTDTQYF
TRBJ1-1 | TRBV9 | TRBD1 | - | TGTGCCAGCAGCCAAACCGACAGGGCCAACACTGAAGCTTTCTTT | CASSQTDRANTEAFF
TRBJ2-2 | TRBV11-3 | TRBD2 | - | TGTGCCAGCAGCGACACAGGGACTAGGAACACCGGGGAGCTGTTTTTT | CASSDTGTRNTGELFF
TRBJ1-2 | TRBV29-1 | TRBD1 | - | TGCAGCGCCAAAGGGACAGACTATGGCTACACCTTC | CSAKGTDYGYTF
TRBJ2-7 | TRBV4-1 | TRBD2 | - | TGCGCCAGCAGTCTCCGGACTAGCGGGGGAGGTTACGAGCAGTACTTC | CASSLRTSGGGYEQYF
TRBJ2-2 | TRBV29-1 | - | - | TGCAGCGTTGATGTCACCGGGGGTGGCACCGGGGAGCTGTTTTTT | CSVDVTGGGTGELFF
TRBJ1-2 | TRBV7-8 | TRBD1 | - | TGTGCCAGCAGCTCACCGACAGGGGCTAACTATGGCTACACCTTC | CASSSPTGANYGYTF
TRBJ1-6 | TRBV27 | - | - | TGTGCCAGCAGTTTCGTCGTTAATAATTCACCCCTCCACTTT | CASSFVVNNSPLHF
TRBJ1-2 | TRBV28 | - | - | TGTGCCAGCAGTTTATGGGCGGGGAACTATGGCTACACCTTC | CASSLWAGNYGYTF
TRBJ2-6 | TRBV6-5 | - | few | TGTGCCAGCAGCCGCGACAGCTCTGGGGCCAACGTCCTGACTTTC | CASSRDSSGANVLTF
TRBJ1-1 | TRBV11-2 | - | - | TGTGCCAGCAGATCTCCCGGGACTAACACTGAAGCTTTCTTT | CASRSPGTNTEAFF
TRBJ2-1 | TRBV2 | TRBD1 | - | TGTGCCAGCAACCTGGACAGGGGACAGAACAATGAGCAGTTCTTC | CASNLDRGQNNEQFF
TRBJ2-7 | TRBV19 | TRBD1 | - | TGTGCCAGTAGTAACGGACAGGGGGCGTTCTACGAGCAGTACTTC | CASSNGQGAFYEQYF
TRBJ2-7 | TRBV6-6 | - | - | TGTGCCAGCGCTGGCGGCTACGAGCAGTACTTC | CASAGGYEQYF
TRBJ1-2 | TRBV6-1 | - | - | TGTGCCAGCAGGTTTTCGGTCTTTGGCTACACCTTC | CASRFSVFGYTF